These 6 T cell receptor beta chains came from one sample sequenced in a study of blood T cells in healthy people across ages. For the second PCR, which ran for roughly 6 to 11 cycles, a sample-barcoded 5' primer and a J-beta primer mix were used. TCRdb fed the 5' RACE reads into MiXCR, producing one record per CDR3 protein. The sample holds approximately 700,000 distinct CDR3 sequences, approximately 29% seen once. The source material was blood. These receptors all stem from a woman older than 75 in good health.

With respect to this clonotype: This may stem from a read error, because a much larger clone lies one nucleotide away. J is TRBJ1-4 and V is TRBV6-4; 9 bases agree with TRBD1. V was pared by 7 bases and J by 11 bases, with 14 bases of the junction left unmatched. The CDR3 length is 15 residues. Looked up from germline, CDR1 is MRHNA and CDR2 is SNTAGT. Here the CDR3 DNA reads TGTGCCAGCACCAAACAGGGGGCCCTAGGGAGGAAACTGTTTTTT. The encoded protein is CASTKQGALGRKLFF.

Of note for this clonotype: Germline is not matched at one junction end, which may reflect a read error. The rearrangement joins TRBV12-3 or TRBV12-4 to TRBJ1-6; D is uncertain. CDR3 length equals 13 residues. CDR3 nucleotide sequence: TGTGCCATCAGTTCGACTTGGAATTCACCCCTCCACTTT. Translating gives CAISSTWNSPLHF.

A note on this clonotype: This may stem from a read error, because a much larger clone lies one nucleotide away. This chain connects TRBV30 to TRBJ2-3; 7 bases match TRBD2. The germline CDR1 and CDR2 sequences are GTSNPN and SVGIG (reference sequence). The CDR3 covers 11 residues. The CDR3 coding sequence is TGTGTCTGGGGGGGAGGGAATACGCAGTATTTT. This codes for CVWGGGNTQYF. The full variable domain, completed using reference TRBV30 and TRBJ2-3, is SQTIHQWPATLVQPVGSPLSLECTVEGTSNPNLYWYRQAAGRGLQLLFYSVGIGQISSEVPQNLSASRPQDRQFILSSKKLLLSDSGFYLCVWGGGNTQYFGPGTRLTVL.

In its sample, this clonotype was seen once. It is unclear where the CDR3 begins or ends on the DNA, so no DNA is shown, and the CDR3 is as TCRdb lists it. The CDR3 reads CSAGQGGNYGCTF. The chain employs TRBV29-1 and TRBJ1-2; the table's D call, TRBD1, has no DNA check behind it. Germline values: CDR1 SQVTM, CDR2 ANQGSEA. The CDR3 has 13 residues if both end residues are counted.

This rearrangement joins TRBV10-3 to TRBJ1-2; 9 bases agree with TRBD1. The germline V gene encodes CDR1 ENHRY and CDR2 SYGVKD. The length of the CDR3 is 14 residues. J gave up 2 bases and V 6 bases, and 4 bases lay outside the gene matches. The DNA of the CDR3 is TGTGCCATCAGGGGGACAGGGCAAAACTATGGCTACACCTTC. Residues: CAIRGTGQNYGYTF.

This clonotype has a count of ten or more. The rearrangement uses TRBV29-1 and TRBJ1-1; D is perhaps TRBD1 (5 bases). The germline gives CDR1 SQVTM, CDR2 ANQGSEA. The V and J ends lost 4 bases and 3 bases respectively, with 9 bases between them. CDR3 size: 12 residues. The CDR3 DNA reads TGCAGCGTTGGCAGGGCAGACACTGAAGCTTTCTTT. It specifies CSVGRADTEAFF.